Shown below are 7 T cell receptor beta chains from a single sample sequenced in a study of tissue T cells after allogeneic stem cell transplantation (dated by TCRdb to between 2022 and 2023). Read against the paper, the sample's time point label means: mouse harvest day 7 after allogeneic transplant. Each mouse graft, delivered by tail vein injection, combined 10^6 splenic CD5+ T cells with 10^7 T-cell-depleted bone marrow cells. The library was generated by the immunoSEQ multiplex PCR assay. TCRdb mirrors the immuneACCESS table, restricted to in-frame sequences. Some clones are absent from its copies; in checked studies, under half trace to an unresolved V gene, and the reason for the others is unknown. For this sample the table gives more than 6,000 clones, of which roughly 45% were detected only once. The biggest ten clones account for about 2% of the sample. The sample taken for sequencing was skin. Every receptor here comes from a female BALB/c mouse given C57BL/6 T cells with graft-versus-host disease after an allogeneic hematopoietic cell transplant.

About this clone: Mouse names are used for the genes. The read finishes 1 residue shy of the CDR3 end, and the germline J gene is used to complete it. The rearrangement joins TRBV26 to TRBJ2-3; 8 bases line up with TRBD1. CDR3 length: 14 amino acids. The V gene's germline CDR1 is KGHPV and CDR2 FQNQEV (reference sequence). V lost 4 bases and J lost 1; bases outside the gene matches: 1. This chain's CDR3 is CASSPGQGAETLYF. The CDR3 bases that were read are TGTGCCAGCAGTCCGGGACAGGGTGCAGAAACGCTGTAT.

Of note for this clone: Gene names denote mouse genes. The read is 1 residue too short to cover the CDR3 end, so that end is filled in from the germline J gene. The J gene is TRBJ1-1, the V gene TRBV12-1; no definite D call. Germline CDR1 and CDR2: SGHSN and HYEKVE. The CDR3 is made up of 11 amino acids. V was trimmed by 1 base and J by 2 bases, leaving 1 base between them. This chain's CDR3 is CASSLNTEVFF. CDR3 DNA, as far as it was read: TGTGCCAGCTCTCTTAACACAGAAGTCTTC.

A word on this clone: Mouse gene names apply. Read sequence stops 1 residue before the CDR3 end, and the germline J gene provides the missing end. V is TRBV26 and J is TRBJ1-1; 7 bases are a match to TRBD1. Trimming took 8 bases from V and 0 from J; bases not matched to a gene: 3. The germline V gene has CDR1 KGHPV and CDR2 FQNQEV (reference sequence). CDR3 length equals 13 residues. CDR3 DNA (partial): TGTGCCAGCCTCGGGACAGCAAACACAGAAGTCTTC. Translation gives CASLGTANTEVF. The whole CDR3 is CASLGTANTEVFF.

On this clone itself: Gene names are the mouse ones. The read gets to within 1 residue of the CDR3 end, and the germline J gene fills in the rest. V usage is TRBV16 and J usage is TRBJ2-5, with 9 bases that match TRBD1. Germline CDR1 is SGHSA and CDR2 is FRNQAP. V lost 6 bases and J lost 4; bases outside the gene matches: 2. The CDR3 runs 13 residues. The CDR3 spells CASSRDREDTQYF. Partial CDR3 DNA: TGTGCAAGCAGTCGGGACAGGGAAGACACCCAGTAC.

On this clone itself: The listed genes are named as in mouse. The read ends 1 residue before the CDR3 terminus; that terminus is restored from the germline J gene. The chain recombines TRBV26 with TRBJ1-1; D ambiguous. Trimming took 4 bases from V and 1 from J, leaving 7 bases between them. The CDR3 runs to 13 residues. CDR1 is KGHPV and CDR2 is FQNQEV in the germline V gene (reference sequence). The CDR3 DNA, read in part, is TGTGCCAGCAGTCCGGGAGGGAACACAGAAGTCTTC. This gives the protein CASSPGGNTEVF. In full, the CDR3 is CASSPGGNTEVFF.

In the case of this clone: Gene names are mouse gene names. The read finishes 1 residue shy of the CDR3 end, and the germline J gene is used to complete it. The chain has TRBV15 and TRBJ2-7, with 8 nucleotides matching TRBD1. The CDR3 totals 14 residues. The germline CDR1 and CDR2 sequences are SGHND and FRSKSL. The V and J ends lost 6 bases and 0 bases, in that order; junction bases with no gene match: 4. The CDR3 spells CASRWTGSSYEQYF. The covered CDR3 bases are TGTGCCAGCAGGTGGACAGGGAGCTCCTATGAACAGTAC.

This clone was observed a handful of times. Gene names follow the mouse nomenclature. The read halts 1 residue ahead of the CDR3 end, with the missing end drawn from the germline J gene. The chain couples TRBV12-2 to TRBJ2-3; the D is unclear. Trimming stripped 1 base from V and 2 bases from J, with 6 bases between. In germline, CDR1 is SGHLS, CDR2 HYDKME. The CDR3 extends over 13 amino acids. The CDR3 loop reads CASSLQPAETLYF. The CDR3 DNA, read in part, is TGTGCCAGCTCTCTACAACCTGCAGAAACGCTGTAT.